The subject of this entry is one TCR beta chain. The source of the sample is a study of neoadjuvant nivolumab and ipilimumab in lung cancer. CDR1 and CDR2 (germline): SGDLS, YYNGEE. The CDR3 is 14 residues long. Trimming left V 4 bases short and J 2 bases short, with 12 bases between. Clones were sequenced by immunoSEQ multiplex PCR, and TCRdb holds only the in-frame ones, with some missing. Of about 27,000 clones in the sample, 76% were seen once. The specimen was tumor tissue, collected after neoadjuvant nivolumab, alone or with ipilimumab, at or shortly before surgery. V gene TRBV9 combines with J gene TRBJ1-1; D not certain. This clonotype originated in an adult with non-small cell lung cancer. The CDR3: CASSPGEINTEAFF. The CDR3 DNA reads as TGTGCCAGCAGCCCAGGCGAGATAAACACTGAAGCTTTCTTT. The full variable domain, in which reference TRBV9 and TRBJ1-1 provide the parts outside the CDR3, is DSGVTQTPKHLITATGQRVTLRCSPRSGDLSVYWYQQSLDQGLQFLIQYYNGEERAKGNILERFSAQQFPDLHSELNLSSLELGDSALYFCASSPGEINTEAFFGQGTRLTVV.